This T cell receptor beta chain was identified in a study of T cell repertoires in cytomegalovirus infection. Study-wide points: Identification of carriers of CMV plus the relevant HLA was performed using cumulative public TCR beta family frequency.

TCRdb fed the reads into MiXCR, producing one record per CDR3 protein. Of around 280,000 distinct CDR3 sequences detected, roughly an eighth appear once; the ten largest clones hold 8.5% to 9%. Germline V lookup: CDR1 SQVTM, CDR2 ANQGSEA. J was trimmed by 5 bases and V by 6 bases; bases with no gene match: 7. The CDR3 is 14 amino acids. This clonotype showed up just a few times. Its cognate antigen is unknown. This TCR derives from a human donor in good health (CMV status not recorded). Some clones in this sample may be carry-over from other donors' samples. V gene TRBV29-1 combines with J gene TRBJ2-1; 10 bases are a match to TRBD2. Sequencing was performed on PBMCs. The CDR3 loop is CSVKRTSGNNEQFF. DNA of the CDR3: TGCAGCGTAAAACGGACTAGCGGAAACAATGAGCAGTTCTTC.